The subject of this entry is one T cell receptor beta chain. As yet, its antigen is unknown. Profiled with immunoSEQ multiplex PCR; TCRdb holds only in-frame clones, not every one. The repertoire holds approximately 180,000 clones, with over 80% as singletons. The data are from a study of T cell responses to AZD1222 COVID-19 vaccine. Regarding the study as a whole: Compared with day 0, the breadth and depth of the Spike-specific TCR repertoire rose significantly after two doses of AZD1222.

This sequence originates from an adult who received the MenACWY meningococcal vaccine as a control. This material consisted of peripheral blood, taken 28 days after the second dose of the MenACWY control vaccine.

DNA of the CDR3: TGTGCCAGCAGTTACTCGACAGCCACTGAAGCTTTCTTT. Translated, it gives CASSYSTATEAFF. The rearrangement uses TRBV6-5 and TRBJ1-1, with D perhaps matching TRBD1 (5 bases). The CDR3 sequence is 13 residues long. The V gene's germline CDR1 is MNHEY and CDR2 SVGAGI. Trimming shortened V by 0 bases and J by 4 bases, and 6 bases separated the two germline ends.